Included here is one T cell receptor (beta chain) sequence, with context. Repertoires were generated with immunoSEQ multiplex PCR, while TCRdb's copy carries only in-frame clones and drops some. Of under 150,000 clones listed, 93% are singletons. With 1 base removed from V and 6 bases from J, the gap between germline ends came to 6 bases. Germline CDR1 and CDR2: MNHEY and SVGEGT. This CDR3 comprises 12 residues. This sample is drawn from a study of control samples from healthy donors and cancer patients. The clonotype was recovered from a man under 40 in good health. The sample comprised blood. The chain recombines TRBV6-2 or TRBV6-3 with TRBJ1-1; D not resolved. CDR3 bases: TGTGCCAGCAGTTACTTTGGAGCTGAAGCTTTCTTT. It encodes CASSYFGAEAFF.